The 17 T cell receptor beta chains below come from one sample, sequenced in a study of cytomegalovirus exposure and HLA in healthy donors. Vbeta (60) and Jbeta (13) primers were used in the PCR. The data were produced by immunoSEQ multiplex PCR, yet TCRdb's version contains in-frame clones alone and is incomplete. The sample has 180,000 or so clones; about 10% are singletons. The sample taken for sequencing was PBMCs. Source of these receptors: a young woman in good health and CMV-seropositive.

This clone has more than one count but fewer than ten. This chain links TRBV9 with TRBJ2-7; D is perhaps TRBD1 (6 bases). The germline CDR1 and CDR2 sequences are SGDLS and YYNGEE. V was shortened by 4 bases and J by 1 base, with 12 bases between the two germline ends. The CDR3 is 14 amino acids. Here the CDR3 reads CASSPMTGSYEQYF. The CDR3 bases are TGTGCCAGCAGCCCCATGACAGGATCCTACGAGCAGTACTTC.

This clone was picked up a small number of times. This chain joins TRBV5-1 and TRBJ2-5, with D tentatively TRBD2 (5 bases). The CDR3 runs to 15 residues. The germline gives CDR1 SGHRS, CDR2 YFSETQ. Trimming removed 1 base at V and 4 bases at J, with 14 bases between. CDR3 sequence reads: CASSLSALDAETQYF. CDR3 bases: TGCGCCAGCAGCTTGAGTGCACTAGACGCAGAGACCCAGTACTTC.

This chain connects TRBV10-1 to TRBJ2-2, with D possibly TRBD1 on 5 matching bases. V was trimmed by 2 bases and J by 1 base, leaving 5 bases between them. There are 14 residues in the CDR3. CDR1 and CDR2 from the germline V gene are WNHNN and SYGVQD (reference sequence). CDR3 region: CASSETGNTGELFF. CDR3 bases: TGCGCCAGCAGTGAGACAGGGAACACCGGGGAGCTGTTTTTT.

The chain has TRBV2 and TRBJ1-2; 9 bases are a match to TRBD1. Germline V gene sequence: CDR1 SNHLY, CDR2 FYNNEI. The V gene end was trimmed by 5 bases and the J gene end by 4 bases; junction bases not matched to a gene: 5. The CDR3 contains 14 residues. The CDR3 DNA sequence: TGTGCCAGCAGTCTTCAGACAGGGGGCTATGGCTACACCTTC. Translation: CASSLQTGGYGYTF. Complete variable domain (other parts from reference TRBV2 and TRBJ1-2): EPEVTQTPSHQVTQMGQEVILRCVPISNHLYFYWYRQILGQKVEFLVSFYNNEISEKSEIFDDQFSVERPDGSNFTLKIRSTKLEDSAMYFCASSLQTGGYGYTFGSGTRLTVV.

The J gene is TRBJ2-3, the V gene TRBV6-5; 8 positions agree with TRBD1. The germline V gene encodes CDR1 MNHEY and CDR2 SVGAGI. CDR3 size: 12 residues. With V trimmed by 10 bases and J by 8 bases, 8 bases remained unmatched. The CDR3 nucleotides are TGTGCCACCCGGGACAGGACTTTTACGCAGTATTTT. Protein product: CATRDRTFTQYF.

V usage is TRBV27 and J usage is TRBJ2-3; D gene ambiguous. The CDR3 extends over 14 amino acids. CDR1 is MNHEY, CDR2 SMNVEV, per germline (reference sequence). Deletions cut 3 bases from V and 1 base from J, with 8 bases between. The DNA of the CDR3 is TGTGCCAGCAGTTTGGGCCGGCGCACAGATACGCAGTATTTT. Protein: CASSLGRRTDTQYF.

This clone was found a few times. The V call is TRBV11-3, the J call TRBJ2-2; perhaps TRBD2 as D (7 bases). This CDR3 contains 14 residues. Trimming removed 6 bases at V and 5 bases at J, with 13 bases between. Germline CDR1 SGHNT, CDR2 YENEEA. The chain's CDR3 is CASSWGGATGELFF. DNA for the CDR3: TGTGCCAGCAGTTGGGGGGGGGCAACCGGGGAGCTGTTTTTT.

This clone was counted a few times. This chain connects TRBV10-1 to TRBJ2-7; TRBD1 aligns across 8 bases. Germline CDR1 reads WNHNN; CDR2 reads SYGVQD (reference sequence). Trimming at V came to 8 bases and at J to 5 bases, leaving 8 bases not matched to a gene. The CDR3 is 13 residues long. The CDR3 protein is CASARDRRDEQYF. The CDR3 bases are TGCGCCAGCGCCCGGGACAGGCGGGACGAGCAGTACTTC.

The rearrangement joins TRBV6-1 to TRBJ2-5; a weak D match, TRBD2 (6 bases). The length of the CDR3 is 13 residues. V was clipped by 10 bases and J by 4 bases, with 16 bases between them. Per germline, CDR1 MNHNS and CDR2 SASEGT. CDR3 region: CATERDLRETQYF. Here the CDR3 DNA reads TGTGCCACCGAACGGGACTTAAGAGAGACCCAGTACTTC.

The chain joins TRBV9 to TRBJ2-5, with a possible D match to TRBD1 (5 bases). The DNA end is more similar to TRBJ2-7, so the J call may be wrong. This CDR3 is built from 13 residues. Germline CDR1 is SGDLS and CDR2 is YYNGEE. CDR3 loop: CASSVEGFYEQYF. CDR3 nucleotides: TGTGCCAGCAGCGTAGAGGGGTTCTACGAGCAGTACTTC.

This clone was recorded a few times. This chain joins TRBV6-1 and TRBJ2-1; TRBD1 agrees at 8 bases. Looked up from germline, CDR1 is MNHNS and CDR2 is SASEGT. CDR3 size: 15 residues. Germline trimming cut 6 bases from V and 7 bases from J; bases unmatched to any gene: 11. CDR3 residues: CASSYRDRFENEQFF. Written as DNA, the CDR3 is TGTGCCAGCAGCTATCGGGACAGGTTTGAGAATGAGCAGTTCTTC.

As DNA, the CDR3 is TGTGCCAGCAGTGGCGCGTCCGGGACAGGGGCAGATACGCAGTATTTT. It yields the protein CASSGASGTGADTQYF. The V call is TRBV25-1, the J call TRBJ2-3; 10 bases agree with TRBD1. The CDR3 is made up of 16 amino acids. CDR1 is MGHDK and CDR2 is SYGVNS in the germline V gene. After removal of 4 bases from V and 4 bases from J, the junction contained 8 bases not matched to a gene.

The V and J genes are TRBV5-6 and TRBJ2-5, with no clear D. The V gene lost 0 bases and the J gene lost 5 bases, with 5 bases spanning the gap. The germline gives CDR1 SGHDT, CDR2 YYEEEE. This CDR3 contains 12 residues. CDR3 DNA: TGTGCCAGCAGCTTGGGCAGGGAGACCCAGTACTTC. Protein product: CASSLGRETQYF.

Here the CDR3 reads CASSSRTGGINYGYTF. The CDR3 bases are TGTGCCAGCAGCTCCCGGACAGGGGGAATTAACTATGGCTACACCTTC. J is TRBJ1-2 and V is TRBV7-9; 10 nucleotides align to TRBD1. The CDR3 runs 16 residues. Trimming cost V 4 bases and J 1 base; bases outside gene matches: 6. The germline V gene has CDR1 SEHNR and CDR2 FQNEAQ (reference sequence).

This sequence joins TRBV2 and TRBJ2-1; tentative D call: TRBD2 (9 bases). The CDR3 is 17 residues long. Trimming took 6 bases from V and 12 from J, leaving 30 bases between them. The V gene's germline CDR1 is SNHLY and CDR2 FYNNEI. The CDR3 bases are TGTGCCAGCAGGGCAGGGGGCGGGACTAGCAGGCCTCAGGGGCAGTTCTTC. It encodes CASRAGGGTSRPQGQFF.

In this sample, this clone turned up a few times. V usage is TRBV19 and J usage is TRBJ2-6; D uncertain. V was trimmed by 8 bases and J by 0 bases, leaving 5 bases between them. Germline CDR1 and CDR2: LNHDA and SQIVND (reference sequence). The CDR3 has 13 residues. The CDR3 sequence is CASLLSGANVLTF. The CDR3 region has the DNA TGTGCCAGTCTCCTCTCTGGGGCCAACGTCCTGACTTTC.

The gene calls are TRBV25-1 and TRBJ2-7; 11 bases map to TRBD1. The CDR3 contains 15 residues. V dropped 1 base and J dropped 6; count of bases not matched to a gene: 5. Germline lookup yields CDR1 MGHDK and CDR2 SYGVNS. The CDR3 DNA sequence: TGTGCCAGCAGTGAATTAGGGACAGGGGGGCTCGAGCAGTACTTC. Protein product: CASSELGTGGLEQYF.